The present T cell receptor beta chain was sequenced within a study of cytomegalovirus exposure and HLA in healthy donors. The wider study: Earlier results showed some 120 million unique TCR beta sequences derived from around 170 million T cells.

Primers: 60 Vbeta forward and 13 Jbeta reverse. The assay was immunoSEQ multiplex PCR, and TCRdb's table has in-frame clones only and misses some. The data show about 160,000 clones, around 80% seen once. As regards this clone: The antigen remains undetermined.

General study results and limits: In a later analysis, at a false discovery rate of 0.05, roughly 17,000 TCR beta sequences matched HLA alleles. The authors listed some 160 TCR beta chains as cytomegalovirus-associated. According to an earlier analysis, most TCR beta V segments yielded productive rearrangements about 90% or about 30% of the time.

The germline V gene has CDR1 MNHEY and CDR2 SVGAGI. Trimming pared 4 bases from V and 5 bases from J, leaving 9 bases between. The CDR3 sequence is 12 residues long. This TCR was sampled from a man aged 18 to 29 in good health and CMV-seronegative. Sequencing used PBMCs. The chain couples TRBV6-5 to TRBJ2-7; possibly TRBD1 for D (6 bases). The CDR3 reads CASSSSGDEQYF. DNA for the CDR3: TGTGCCAGCAGTTCGTCAGGGGACGAGCAGTACTTC.